This TCR beta chain was sequenced for a study of CD8+ T cells in alopecia areata. Points from the study as a whole: Researchers reported that TCR sharing among patients proved less clear than in mice, possibly HLA-linked. Higher clonality than in normal scalp was seen in lesional scalp, especially alopecia totalis/universalis.

CDR1 is SQVTM and CDR2 is ANQGSEA in the germline V gene. V lost 4 bases, J lost 0 bases, and 15 bases lay in between. The CDR3 sequence is 15 residues long. Following extraction, RNA underwent reverse transcription to cDNA, which served as the sequencing template. The table came from immunoSEQ multiplex PCR; TCRdb's copy has only in-frame clones and leaves some out. Of around 140,000 clones in the sample, around 49% were seen once. This clone was picked up a small number of times. Its antigen is unknown. V is TRBV29-1 and J is TRBJ2-5; D possibly uses TRBD1 or TRBD2 (6 bases each). This specimen was CD8+ T cells sorted from blood, taken at week 0. The sequence derives from a human donor with alopecia areata. The DNA of the CDR3 is TGCAGCGTTGTATTGAGGGGGGCACACCAAGAGACCCAGTACTTC. Translated, it gives CSVVLRGAHQETQYF.